The 20 T cell receptor beta chains given below trace back to one sample, sequenced in a study of OX40 agonist ivuxolimab in advanced cancers. Using immunoSEQ multiplex PCR, the repertoire was profiled, and TCRdb retains in-frame clones only, with some absent. The table records about 67,000 clones, 85% to 90% of them present only once. Sequencing used CD4+ or CD8+ T cells sorted from blood, obtained in a trial of the OX40 agonist ivuxolimab. Receptor source: an adult with an advanced solid tumor such as melanoma, head and neck, liver or kidney cancer.

V is TRBV18 and J is TRBJ2-5, with TRBD1 as a possible D gene (5 bases). CDR1 is KGHSH and CDR2 is LQKENI in the germline V gene. The CDR3 spans 13 residues. V was shortened by 6 bases and J by 5 bases, with 13 bases between the two germline ends. This CDR3 is CASSPGQGETQYF. As DNA, the CDR3 is TGTGCCAGCTCCCCCGGACAAGGGGAGACCCAGTACTTC.

The chain couples TRBV6-1 to TRBJ2-7; maybe TRBD1 (5 bases). CDR3 size: 15 residues. The germline gives CDR1 MNHNS, CDR2 SASEGT. Trimming left V 1 base short and J 4 bases short, with 14 bases between. For the CDR3, the DNA is TGTGCCAGCAGTGAAGAGGGGTCTACGGGTTACGAGCAGTACTTC. Its translation: CASSEEGSTGYEQYF.

The V and J genes are TRBV5-1 and TRBJ2-1, with TRBD2 as a possible D gene (6 bases). The germline V gene has CDR1 SGHRS and CDR2 YFSETQ. CDR3 length: 16 amino acids. The germline V and J ends were trimmed by 1 base and 1 base, with 12 bases remaining between them. The CDR3 here is CASSLLPGLSYNEQFF. The CDR3 nucleotides are TGCGCCAGCAGCTTGCTTCCGGGACTGTCCTACAATGAGCAGTTCTTC.

The V and J genes are TRBV6-5 and TRBJ1-2, with no clear D. The germline V gene encodes CDR1 MNHEY and CDR2 SVGAGI. This CDR3 is built from 12 residues. Trimming took off 6 bases at V and 3 bases at J, with 8 bases between the two ends. The DNA of the CDR3 is TGTGCCAGCAGGACTGTGGACTATGGCTACACCTTC. It is translated as CASRTVDYGYTF.

This chain connects TRBV7-3 to TRBJ2-7, with 10 bases that match TRBD1. The junction had 14 bases not matched to a gene; V was cut back by 5 bases and J by 1 base. This CDR3 region has 18 residues. Germline CDR1 reads SGHTA; CDR2 reads FQGTGA. CDR3 region: CASSPGDRGTSHSYEQYF. DNA for the CDR3: TGTGCCAGCAGCCCCGGGGACAGGGGCACCTCCCATTCCTACGAGCAGTACTTC.

The chain joins TRBV30 to TRBJ2-1; D not resolved. This CDR3 contains 13 residues. The V end lost 4 bases, the J end lost 7 bases, and 14 bases lay between the germline ends. Germline-derived CDR1 and CDR2 are GTSNPN and SVGIG (reference sequence). The CDR3 region has the DNA TGTGCCTGGAACTCGATTTATGGGAATGAGCAGTTCTTC. It codes for CAWNSIYGNEQFF.

This clone was seen a single time. The V call is TRBV19, the J call TRBJ1-6, with D perhaps matching TRBD1 (5 bases). Germline CDR1 reads LNHDA; CDR2 reads SQIVND (reference sequence). The CDR3 is made up of 15 amino acids. The V end lost 5 bases, the J end lost 9 bases, and 17 bases lay between the germline ends. The CDR3 loop reads CASSPQEGLGSPLHF. CDR3 DNA sequence: TGTGCCAGTAGTCCCCAAGAGGGGCTCGGTTCACCCCTCCACTTT.

The rearrangement joins TRBV6-1 to TRBJ2-7, with no clear D. This CDR3 spans 13 amino acids. Germline values: CDR1 MNHNS, CDR2 SASEGT. The V end lost 3 bases, the J end lost 2 bases, and 8 bases lay between the germline ends. For the CDR3, the DNA is TGTGCCAGCAGTGACGTCACTACCTACGAGCAGTACTTC. It translates to CASSDVTTYEQYF.

The chain links TRBV5-5 to TRBJ1-4; D ambiguous. This CDR3 has 14 amino acids. The V and J ends lost 0 bases and 0 bases respectively, with 3 bases between them. Germline CDR1 is SGHKS and CDR2 is YYEKEE (reference sequence). The DNA for the CDR3 is TGTGCCAGCAGCTTGGCCACAACTAATGAAAAACTGTTTTTT. It yields the protein CASSLATTNEKLFF.

The V gene is TRBV7-7, the J gene TRBJ2-1; D perhaps matches TRBD1 (6 bases). The CDR3 length is 12 residues. Trimming shortened V by 5 bases and J by 9 bases, and 11 bases separated the two germline ends. CDR1 is SSHAT and CDR2 is FNYEAQ in the germline V gene (reference sequence). The CDR3 loop is CASSPLGGEQFF. DNA of the CDR3: TGTGCCAGCAGCCCGCTAGGGGGTGAGCAGTTCTTC.

This clone has just a few counts. The CDR3 here is CASSPNPLIQGQKETQYF. DNA for the CDR3: TGTGCCAGCAGTCCTAACCCCCTGATACAGGGTCAGAAAGAGACCCAGTACTTC. The V gene is TRBV9, the J gene TRBJ2-5; D may be TRBD1 (6 bases). Germline CDR1 SGDLS, CDR2 YYNGEE. Trimming removed 5 bases from V and 3 bases from J, with 26 bases in between. This CDR3 contains 18 residues.

V and J are TRBV29-1 and TRBJ1-2, with a tentative D call TRBD1 (6 bases). The germline V gene has CDR1 SQVTM and CDR2 ANQGSEA. Trimming left V 5 bases short and J 2 bases short, with 15 bases between. The CDR3 contains 14 residues. CDR3 coding DNA: TGCAGCGTTCAACTACAGGGAGGGAACTATGGCTACACCTTC. Its protein is CSVQLQGGNYGYTF.

The gene calls are TRBV6-5 and TRBJ2-7; 11 bases align to TRBD2. V lost 0 bases, J lost 2 bases, and 0 bases stayed unmatched. There are 15 residues in the CDR3. Germline V lookup: CDR1 MNHEY, CDR2 SVGAGI. CDR3 DNA sequence: TGTGCCAGCAGTTACTCTAGCGGGGGGGCCTACGAGCAGTACTTC. Its translation is CASSYSSGGAYEQYF.

This chain links TRBV2 with TRBJ2-3; maybe TRBD2 (6 bases). Germline CDR1 is SNHLY and CDR2 is FYNNEI. The CDR3 runs to 14 residues. Trimming removed 6 bases at V and 3 bases at J, with 13 bases between. In nucleotides, the CDR3 is TGTGCCAGCAGCTACTCGGGGAGGACAGATACGCAGTATTTT. Amino acid sequence: CASSYSGRTDTQYF.

The rearrangement uses TRBV6-5 and TRBJ1-1, with 9 bases lining up with TRBD1. CDR1 and CDR2 (germline): MNHEY, SVGAGI. The V segment lost 2 bases and the J segment 2 bases; nucleotides outside the gene matches: 3. The CDR3 has 15 amino acids. Here the CDR3 reads CASSYQGQGNTEAFF. CDR3 DNA sequence: TGTGCCAGCAGTTACCAGGGACAGGGCAACACTGAAGCTTTCTTT.

The chain combines TRBV7-2 with TRBJ2-5; 7 bases are a match to TRBD2. The CDR3 is made up of 17 amino acids. The J segment lost 2 bases and the V segment lost 2 bases, leaving 11 bases of the junction unmatched. Germline CDR1 reads SGHTA; CDR2 reads FQGNSA. CDR3 sequence (DNA): TGTGCCAGCAGCTTACCGGGACTGGGAGGGGCTCAAGAGACCCAGTACTTC. As protein: CASSLPGLGGAQETQYF. Combining the CDR3 with reference TRBV7-2 and TRBJ2-5 gives the whole variable domain GAGVSQSPSNKVTEKGKDVELRCDPISGHTALYWYRQSLGQGLEFLIYFQGNSAPDKSGLPSDRFSAERTGGSVSTLTIQRTQQEDSAVYLCASSLPGLGGAQETQYFGPGTRLLVL.

The V gene is TRBV5-6, the J gene TRBJ2-1; possibly TRBD2 for D (5 bases). The CDR3 loop spans 16 amino acids. Germline V gene data show CDR1 as SGHDT and CDR2 as YYEEEE. The V end was cut by 4 bases, the J end by 6 bases, with 20 bases between. CDR3 DNA sequence: TGTGCCAGCAGCCGAACCGGGAACCCCGAGCCCAATGAGCAGTTCTTC. It translates to CASSRTGNPEPNEQFF.

The chain links TRBV5-6 to TRBJ2-3; D uncertain. CDR1 SGHDT and CDR2 YYEEEE come from the germline V gene. Deletions cut 3 bases from V and 5 bases from J, with 13 bases between. The CDR3 spans 14 residues. CDR3 nucleotides: TGTGCCAGCAGCTCCGGACGGGCGCAAGATACGCAGTATTTT. The encoded protein is CASSSGRAQDTQYF.

The chain couples TRBV4-2 to TRBJ2-7; D assignment may be TRBD1 or TRBD2 (5 bases each). The V end lost 3 bases, the J end lost 4 bases, and 19 bases lay between the germline ends. This CDR3 has 16 amino acids. The germline gives CDR1 LGHNA, CDR2 YNFKEQ. The CDR3 is CASSHWDGTARYEQYF. The CDR3 DNA sequence: TGTGCCAGCAGCCACTGGGATGGGACGGCCAGATACGAGCAGTACTTC.

CDR3 coding DNA: TGTGCCAGCAGCTTAGATGGGACAGCGGGGCAGCCCCAGCATTTT. This codes for CASSLDGTAGQPQHF. The chain uses TRBV7-3 and TRBJ1-5, with TRBD1 identical over 7 bases. Trimming at V came to 2 bases and at J to 7 bases, leaving 8 bases not matched to a gene. The CDR3 extends over 15 amino acids. CDR1 is SGHTA, CDR2 FQGTGA, per germline.